What follows is one TCR beta chain and its context. The entry originates in a study of shared clonotypes between healthy human individuals. Naive CD8 cells were CD45RO-negative, positively selected for CCR7, excluding terminally differentiated effector memory CD45RA+ cells. Sequenced by immunoSEQ multiplex PCR; TCRdb stores in-frame clones only, minus some. The sample holds some 2,100,000 clones; 85% to 95% are singletons and the top ten take around 1.7%. Trimming removed 6 bases from V and 0 bases from J, with 18 bases in between. Germline assignment: CDR1 MNHEY and CDR2 SMNVEV (reference sequence). The CDR3 sequence is 16 residues long.

This chain connects TRBV27 to TRBJ2-7; D gene unclear. The clonotype originates from a man between 18 and 35 years old in good health. Some clones in this sample may be carry-over from other donors' samples. Specimen: naive CD8+ T cells from PBMCs. Here the CDR3 DNA reads TGTGCCAGCAGCCCAAATCCCAGGCGAATCTCCTACGAGCAGTACTTC. Protein sequence: CASSPNPRRISYEQYF.